The sequence of this T cell receptor beta chain was determined in a study of blood T cells in healthy people across ages. For this clonotype: The target antigen is unknown. Sequence at one end of the junction differs from germline and may be a read error.

Primed by a sample-barcoded 5' primer and a J-beta primer mix, a second PCR proceeded for 7 to 11 cycles. Paired-end reads containing CDR3 totaled no fewer than 3 million for each sample. TCRdb processed the 5' RACE reads anew with MiXCR; each CDR3 protein has one entry. The sample carries about 1,800,000 distinct CDR3 sequences, over 25% recorded once. Findings and caveats of the study: Those diversity estimates obtained from one million T cells were thought to be underestimates. It was not possible, with unsorted PBMCs, to conclusively compare naive and antigen-experienced cells.

This clonotype originated in a woman between 25 and 40 years old in good health. Specimen: blood.

The CDR3 DNA sequence: TGCAGTGCTAAGCCAGGGGGACAGGGAAGTTCACCCCCCCACTTT. Translation gives CSAKPGGQGSSPPHF. This chain links TRBV20-1 with TRBJ1-6, with 9 nucleotides matching TRBD1. Germline assignment: CDR1 DFQATT and CDR2 SNEGSKA (reference sequence). The CDR3 consists of 15 residues.